This is a list of T cell receptor beta chains from one sample in a study of early T cells in non-severe SARS-CoV-2 infection. TCRdb recomputed calls from the 5' RACE reads with MiXCR, one row per CDR3 protein. Of about 83,000 distinct CDR3 sequences in the sample, more than 9% were seen once. The sequences come from whole blood, collected at baseline. Receptors were obtained from an adult who was a healthcare worker with PCR-confirmed SARS-CoV-2 infection or an uninfected control (not recorded which). The CDR3 runs from the conserved cysteine through the conserved F or W. Fields, in order: V gene, J gene, CDR3 protein.

>TRBV18|TRBJ1-1
CASSPQQATGRAEAFF
>TRBV29-1|TRBJ2-7
CSVSHDSYEQYF
>TRBV3-1|TRBJ2-2
CASSRRTPGGGELFF
>TRBV20-1|TRBJ2-2
CSARDRRTGHTGELFF
>TRBV15|TRBJ2-1
CATSRTGAASYNEQFF
>TRBV11-2|TRBJ2-1
CASSQDLAGGGNEQFF
>TRBV18|TRBJ2-7
CASSRTGVYEQYF
>TRBV2|TRBJ1-5
CASSQESQRQPQHF
>TRBV7-9|TRBJ1-3
CASSPMGNGNTIYF
>TRBV5-1|TRBJ2-3
CASSRDSPADTQYF
>TRBV15|TRBJ2-5
CATSNAGQGLQETQYF
>TRBV7-8|TRBJ2-7
CASTPKHASVSFGNYEQYF
>TRBV19|TRBJ1-2
CATFGGANYGYTF
>TRBV5-1|TRBJ2-7
CASSPEQGKYEQYF
>TRBV24-1|TRBJ2-7
CATSDNSGSSSYEQYF
>TRBV6-6|TRBJ1-5
CASSPTGGVNQPQHF
>TRBV7-8|TRBJ2-1
CASSFSSRYNEQFF
>TRBV20-1|TRBJ2-7
CSALLAEPSGEQYF
>TRBV5-4|TRBJ2-3
CASRARTSGLGGTDTQYF
>TRBV6-5|TRBJ2-3
CASSYGTGGVWDTQYF
>TRBV11-2|TRBJ1-1
CASSATVLNTEAFF
>TRBV11-2|TRBJ2-7
CASSIGISYEQYF
>TRBV5-4|TRBJ2-3
CASSLGASVSDTQYF
>TRBV12-3/TRBV12-4|TRBJ2-1
CASRLGTSSYNEQFF
>TRBV6-1|TRBJ1-5
CASSDSPFYSNQPQHF
>TRBV7-8|TRBJ1-1
CASSYQGHTEAFF
>TRBV7-8|TRBJ2-2
CASSLGTEGAGELFF
>TRBV11-2|TRBJ2-4
CASSLDQSIQYF
>TRBV20-1|TRBJ2-7
CGMVGSEQYF
>TRBV19|TRBJ2-1
CASSPTPGTNEQFF
>TRBV25-1|TRBJ1-2
CASSDGTGNRRNYGYTF
>TRBV5-5|TRBJ1-2
CASSHTGTSLSYGYTF
>TRBV15|TRBJ1-2
CATSNGDGYTF
>TRBV7-2|TRBJ2-7
CASSFDRVYEQYF
>TRBV28|TRBJ2-2
CASSLSPSGLLGELFF
>TRBV3-1|TRBJ2-1
CASSQPTSGKYNEQFF
>TRBV7-8|TRBJ2-7
CASSLVGGLVHEQYF
>TRBV7-8|TRBJ1-2
CASSLDKADARNYGYTF
>TRBV28|TRBJ2-7
CASSFPSRVSYEQYF
>TRBV2|TRBJ2-1
CASRGLAINEQFF
>TRBV4-1|TRBJ2-1
CASSQPRAGGPHNEQFF
>TRBV7-6|TRBJ2-1
CASSSGDRSGYESNEQFF
>TRBV7-2|TRBJ2-6
CASSFQGATLTF
>TRBV5-4|TRBJ2-6
CASSLGQGRAGANVLTF
>TRBV7-9|TRBJ1-4
CASSLSGGNVEKLFF
>TRBV20-1|TRBJ1-5
CSAQKGPDQPQHF
>TRBV18|TRBJ1-1
CASSPLVQGVSSEAFF
>TRBV7-2|TRBJ2-1
CASSPPPGLGNEQFF
>TRBV28|TRBJ2-7
CASSPTEGQGRGEQYF
>TRBV11-3|TRBJ2-1
CASSARTGVDNEQFF